A selection of T cell receptor beta chains follows, all from one sample in a study of T-cell reconstitution after alpha-beta-depleted transplantation in children. MiXCR was run by TCRdb on the PCR reads, yielding one entry per CDR3 protein. This sample carries some 240,000 distinct CDR3 sequences, over 9.5% of them seen once, and the ten largest clones take over 4.5%. This specimen was PBMCs from the stem cell graft donor, taken from the stem cell graft. The receptors shown here come from a human donor who donated a stem cell graft to a child with SCID. Both conserved end residues are part of each CDR3. Each record gives: clone size, J gene, V gene, D gene, CDR3 protein, CDR3 DNA. The D gene is left open where the match is weak. Part of the rows lack a size; the others show once, few, many or a class for expanded clones.

many,TRBJ1-1,TRBV2,.,CASSEYLPTEAFF,TGTGCCAGCAGTGAATACTTGCCCACTGAAGCTTTCTTT
many,TRBJ1-3,TRBV12-3/TRBV12-4,.,CASRRGGNRNTIYF,TGTGCCAGCAGACGAGGCGGGAATCGCAACACCATATATTTT
few,TRBJ2-5,TRBV28,.,CANQVPGGTQYF,TGTGCCAACCAAGTCCCCGGGGGGACCCAGTACTTC
many,TRBJ2-7,TRBV7-2,.,CASSLGSRNSYEQYF,TGTGCCAGCAGCTTAGGTTCTCGTAACTCCTACGAGCAGTACTTC
many,TRBJ1-1,TRBV12-3/TRBV12-4,.,CASSPIGVNTEAFF,TGTGCCAGCAGCCCAATAGGGGTGAACACTGAAGCTTTCTTT
many,TRBJ1-1,TRBV5-5,.,CATSRWEGTNTEAFF,TGTGCCACTTCCCGATGGGAGGGAACGAACACTGAAGCTTTCTTT
many,TRBJ2-3,TRBV7-8,.,CASSLAGPEITQYF,TGTGCCAGCAGCTTAGCAGGACCCGAGATAACGCAGTATTTT
many,TRBJ2-7,TRBV5-6,.,CASSLGRFYEQYF,TGTGCCAGCAGCTTAGGCAGATTCTACGAGCAGTACTTC
many,TRBJ2-3,TRBV5-6,.,CASSFYGTSTDTQYF,TGTGCCAGCAGCTTTTACGGGACTAGCACAGATACGCAGTATTTT
many,TRBJ1-5,TRBV27,.,CASSPSRGNQPQHF,TGTGCCAGCAGTCCCTCACGGGGGAATCAGCCCCAGCATTTT
medium-sized,TRBJ1-2,TRBV3-1,.,CASSQINTFYGYTF,TGTGCCAGCAGCCAAATCAACACCTTCTATGGCTACACCTTC
many,TRBJ2-3,TRBV9,TRBD2,CASSVGGGTSTDTQYF,TGTGCCAGCAGCGTGGGCGGGGGTACTAGCACAGATACGCAGTATTTT
many,TRBJ1-1,TRBV20-1,TRBD1,CSARETGGAGEAFF,TGCAGTGCTAGGGAGACAGGGGGCGCAGGTGAAGCTTTCTTT
many,TRBJ2-3,TRBV7-2,.,CASSPRTLSRDTQYF,TGTGCCAGCAGCCCACGGACCCTAAGCAGGGATACGCAGTATTTT
many,TRBJ2-1,TRBV10-3,.,CAISDYRLSSYNEQFF,TGTGCCATCAGTGACTATCGACTGAGCTCCTACAATGAGCAGTTCTTC
many,TRBJ1-2,TRBV7-2,.,CASSPRIGYQYGYTF,TGTGCCAGCAGCCCGCGGATAGGGTACCAGTATGGCTACACCTTC
.,TRBJ1-2,TRBV7-9,.,CASSLGTNNYGYTF,TGTGCCAGCAGCTTGGGGACAAACAACTATGGCTACACCTTC
many,TRBJ2-3,TRBV11-2,.,CASSNQLGTDTQYF,TGTGCCAGCAGCAACCAACTAGGCACAGATACGCAGTATTTT
.,TRBJ2-3,TRBV20-1,.,CCFWVQAPGVADTQYF,TGCTGTTTCTGGGTCCAGGCTCCGGGCGTCGCAGATACGCAGTATTTT
many,TRBJ1-3,TRBV3-1,.,CASSQEPRGRAGNTIYF,TGTGCCAGCAGCCAAGAACCCCGGGGCAGGGCTGGAAACACCATATATTTT
many,TRBJ1-2,TRBV27,.,CASSLGGLDGYTF,TGTGCCAGCAGTTTAGGGGGCTTGGATGGCTACACCTTC
.,TRBJ2-5,TRBV7-8,TRBD2,CASSLRVAGGIETQYF,TGTGCCAGCAGCTTACGTGTGGCGGGGGGAATCGAGACCCAGTACTTC
many,TRBJ2-1,TRBV12-3/TRBV12-4,.,CASSLAETDEQFF,TGTGCCAGCAGTTTAGCGGAGACAGATGAGCAGTTCTTC
many,TRBJ1-4,TRBV20-1,.,CSAPRGPTNEKLFF,TGCAGTGCTCCGAGGGGACCGACTAATGAAAAACTGTTTTTT
many,TRBJ1-1,TRBV20-1,.,CSARSEGWTEAFF,TGCAGTGCTAGATCAGAGGGATGGACTGAAGCTTTCTTT
many,TRBJ2-3,TRBV7-2,.,CASSFTGTDTQYF,TGTGCCAGCAGCTTTACAGGGACAGATACGCAGTATTTT
many,TRBJ2-7,TRBV15,.,CATSIMQGSYEQYF,TGTGCCACCAGCATTATGCAGGGTTCCTACGAGCAGTACTTC
many,TRBJ1-1,TRBV18,.,CASSTTGVNTEAFF,TGTGCCAGCTCAACAACCGGGGTAAACACTGAAGCTTTCTTT
many,TRBJ2-7,TRBV27,TRBD2,CASTLLTSGGTYSEQYF,TGTGCCAGCACCTTACTGACTAGCGGGGGGACTTATTCAGAGCAGTACTTC
many,TRBJ1-1,TRBV12-3/TRBV12-4,.,CASNIEGAHTEAFF,TGTGCCAGCAATATAGAGGGTGCCCACACTGAAGCTTTCTTT
many,TRBJ2-5,TRBV10-3,.,CAISESGAQETQYF,TGTGCCATCAGTGAGTCAGGGGCGCAAGAGACCCAGTACTTC
.,TRBJ2-1,TRBV28,.,CAMGPGLRYYNEQFF,TGTGCCATGGGCCCCGGGCTCCGCTACTACAATGAGCAGTTCTTC
many,TRBJ1-2,TRBV12-3/TRBV12-4,TRBD1,CASSSIGTGSNYGYTF,TGTGCCAGCAGTTCTATCGGGACAGGATCTAACTATGGCTACACCTTC
many,TRBJ2-7,TRBV20-1,TRBD1,CSASFHGQGAAEQYF,TGCAGTGCTAGCTTCCACGGACAGGGAGCAGCCGAGCAGTACTTC
many,TRBJ2-2,TRBV12-3/TRBV12-4,.,CASSLKDRITGELFF,TGTGCCAGCAGTTTGAAAGACAGGATCACCGGGGAGCTGTTTTTT
many,TRBJ1-5,TRBV2,TRBD1,CASSDGRGVYSNQPQHF,TGTGCCAGCAGTGACGGCAGGGGGGTTTATAGCAATCAGCCCCAGCATTTT
few,TRBJ2-1,TRBV5-4,.,CASSLTETPEIHNEQFF,TGTGCCAGCAGCTTGACAGAGACTCCTGAGATTCACAATGAGCAGTTCTTC
.,TRBJ2-2,TRBV7-3,.,CASSLTAATTGELFF,TGTGCCAGCAGCTTAACTGCTGCCACTACCGGGGAGCTGTTTTTT
.,TRBJ2-1,TRBV7-8,TRBD2,CASSPRAGGLFNEQFF,TGTGCCAGCAGCCCAAGAGCGGGAGGCTTATTTAATGAGCAGTTCTTC
many,TRBJ1-1,TRBV5-1,TRBD1,CASTSTGGMNTEAFF,TGCGCCAGCACTTCAACAGGGGGAATGAACACTGAAGCTTTCTTT
many,TRBJ2-1,TRBV5-1,TRBD2,CASRNSGGHSYNEQFF,TGCGCCAGCAGGAATAGCGGGGGCCACTCCTACAATGAGCAGTTCTTC